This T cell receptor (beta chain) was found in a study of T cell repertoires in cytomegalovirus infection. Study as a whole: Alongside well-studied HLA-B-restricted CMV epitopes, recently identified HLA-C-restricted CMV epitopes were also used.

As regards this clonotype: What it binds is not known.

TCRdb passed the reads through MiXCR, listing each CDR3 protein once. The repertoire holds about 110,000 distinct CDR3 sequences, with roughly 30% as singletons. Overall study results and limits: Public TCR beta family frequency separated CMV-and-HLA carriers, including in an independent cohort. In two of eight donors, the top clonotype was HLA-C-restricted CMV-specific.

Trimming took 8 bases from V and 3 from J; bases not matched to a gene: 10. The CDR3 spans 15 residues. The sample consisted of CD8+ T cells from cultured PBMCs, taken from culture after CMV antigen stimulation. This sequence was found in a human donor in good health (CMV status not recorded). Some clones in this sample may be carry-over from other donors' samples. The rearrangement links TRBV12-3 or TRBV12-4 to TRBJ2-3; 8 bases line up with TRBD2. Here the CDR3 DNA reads TGTGCCAGCCCCTCCGGACTAGCCGTTACAGATACGCAGTATTTT. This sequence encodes CASPSGLAVTDTQYF.